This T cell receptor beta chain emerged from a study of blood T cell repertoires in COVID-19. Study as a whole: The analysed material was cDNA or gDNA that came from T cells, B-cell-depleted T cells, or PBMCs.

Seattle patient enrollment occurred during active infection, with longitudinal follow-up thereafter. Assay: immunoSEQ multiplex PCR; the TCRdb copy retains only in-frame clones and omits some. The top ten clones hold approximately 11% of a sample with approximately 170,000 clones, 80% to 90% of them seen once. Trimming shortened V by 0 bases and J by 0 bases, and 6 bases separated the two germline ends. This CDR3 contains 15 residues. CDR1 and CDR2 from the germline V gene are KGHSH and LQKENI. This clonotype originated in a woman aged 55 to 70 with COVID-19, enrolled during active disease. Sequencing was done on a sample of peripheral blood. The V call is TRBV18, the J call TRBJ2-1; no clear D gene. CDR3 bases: TGTGCCAGCTCACCACCCCTTAGCTCCTACAATGAGCAGTTCTTC. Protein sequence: CASSPPLSSYNEQFF.